This TCR beta chain was recovered during a study of blood T cell repertoires in COVID-19. Some clones are missing from TCRdb's copy, which holds only in-frame ones; the method was immunoSEQ multiplex PCR. The sample comprises some 250,000 clones, approximately 90% of which are singletons, and over 2% rests with the top ten. CDR1 and CDR2 from the germline V gene are MNHNS and SASEGT. The CDR3 contains 18 residues. The V and J ends lost 0 bases and 5 bases, in that order; junction bases with no gene match: 14. The rearrangement joins TRBV6-1 to TRBJ1-1; 8 nucleotides line up with TRBD1. The clonotype was recovered from a young man who had recovered from COVID-19. Sequencing was done on a sample of peripheral blood. In DNA, the CDR3 is TGTGCCAGCAGTGAAGCACCCGGACAGGGATGGGTGAGGACTGAAGCTTTCTTT. The encoded protein is CASSEAPGQGWVRTEAFF.